This TCR beta chain was recovered during a study of cytomegalovirus exposure and HLA in healthy donors. This CDR3 is 12 amino acids long. The V end lost 3 bases, the J end lost 10 bases, and 12 bases lay between the germline ends. Per the germline V gene, CDR1 is SGHNT and CDR2 is YENEEA. The PCR was carried out with 60 Vbeta primers and 13 Jbeta primers. Some clones are missing from TCRdb's copy, which holds only in-frame ones; the method was immunoSEQ multiplex PCR. The data show 250,000 to 300,000 clones, with roughly 91% seen just once and about 1.7% held by the top ten. The clonotype originates from a girl aged 2 to 10 in good health and CMV-seronegative. Material for sequencing was PBMCs. The chain combines TRBV11-3 with TRBJ1-2; a weak D match, TRBD1 (5 bases). The CDR3 region has the DNA TGTGCCAGCAGCTTTTCGGGGGTAGACTACACCTTC. This codes for CASSFSGVDYTF.